The 9 T cell receptor beta chains given below trace back to one sample, sequenced in a study of blood T cell repertoires in COVID-19. Sequencing used immunoSEQ multiplex PCR; TCRdb keeps in-frame clones, though not all of them. The sample shows under 150,000 clones, approximately 89% of them seen only once. Source material: peripheral blood. Receptors originate from a human donor in a cohort sampled during active COVID-19.

The chain employs TRBV30 and TRBJ1-5; TRBD1 matches 7 bases. The CDR3 spans 13 residues. With 4 bases clipped from V and 3 bases from J, the junction kept 3 bases outside the gene matches. Germline CDR1 is GTSNPN and CDR2 is SVGIG (reference sequence). The chain's CDR3 is CAWNTGDNQPQHF. The DNA of the CDR3 is TGTGCCTGGAATACAGGGGACAATCAGCCCCAGCATTTT.

The chain couples TRBV7-8 to TRBJ2-5, with TRBD2 matching 8 bases. There are 16 residues in the CDR3. The J segment lost 5 bases and the V segment lost 2 bases, leaving 10 bases of the junction unmatched. CDR1 is SGHVS, CDR2 FQNEAQ, per germline. The CDR3 here is CASSLRLGSGTETQYF. The CDR3 DNA is TGTGCCAGCAGCTTAAGACTCGGTAGCGGGACTGAGACCCAGTACTTC. Looking up the rest from reference TRBV7-8 and TRBJ2-5 gives the full variable domain: GAGVSQSPRYKVAKRGQDVALRCDPISGHVSLFWYQQALGQGPEFLTYFQNEAQLDKSGLPSDRFFAERPEGSVSTLKIQRTQQEDSAVYLCASSLRLGSGTETQYFGPGTRLLVL.

The J gene is TRBJ2-3, the V gene TRBV5-4, with D perhaps matching TRBD2 (5 bases). This CDR3 spans 14 amino acids. The V gene lost 4 bases and the J gene lost 0 bases, with 9 bases spanning the gap. Germline V CDR1 and CDR2: SGHNT, YYREEE (reference sequence). CDR3: CASSPGGSTDTQYF. The DNA for the CDR3 is TGTGCCAGCAGCCCCGGAGGTAGCACAGATACGCAGTATTTT.

This clone was observed a handful of times. The chain couples TRBV11-2 to TRBJ2-1; D not resolved. V was clipped by 3 bases and J by 11 bases, with 11 bases between them. The germline CDR1 and CDR2 sequences are SGHAT and FQNNGV. The CDR3 is made up of 12 amino acids. The chain's CDR3 is CASSFSSNKQFF. The CDR3 DNA follows: TGTGCCAGCAGCTTTTCGTCAAACAAGCAGTTCTTC.

The CDR3 DNA is TGTGCCAGCAGTTACCGGGGGGGCCGATTAGGGGAGACCCAGTACTTC. It translates to CASSYRGGRLGETQYF. The chain is built from TRBV6-6 and TRBJ2-5, with TRBD2 identical over 8 bases. Unmatched junction bases numbered 10, after V lost 2 bases and J lost 5 bases. The CDR3 sequence is 16 residues long. Germline V CDR1 and CDR2: MNHNY, SVGAGI (reference sequence).

This clone was detected only a few times. V gene TRBV19 combines with J gene TRBJ2-5; 7 bases fit TRBD2. J lost 5 bases, V lost 4 bases, and 13 bases had no gene match. The germline gives CDR1 LNHDA, CDR2 SQIVND (reference sequence). This CDR3 spans 16 amino acids. The CDR3 nucleotides read TGTGCCAGTAGTAGACTAGCTATAAAGACTTTGGAGACCCAGTACTTC. This gives the protein CASSRLAIKTLETQYF.

The J gene is TRBJ1-3, the V gene TRBV6-5; 9 bases are a match to TRBD1. Germline V gene lookup returns CDR1 MNHEY and CDR2 SVGAGI. The CDR3 is 14 amino acids. Trimming at V came to 6 bases and at J to 4 bases, leaving 4 bases not matched to a gene. CDR3 protein: CASSRDRAGNTIYF. Written as DNA, the CDR3 is TGTGCCAGCAGCCGGGACAGGGCCGGAAACACCATATATTTT.

The chain employs TRBV3-1 (or the pseudogene TRBV3-2) and TRBJ2-1; D gene uncertain. The CDR3 has 15 residues. V was shortened by 0 bases and J by 0 bases, with 6 bases between the two germline ends. CDR1 and CDR2 (germline): LGHDT, YNNKEL (reference sequence). The CDR3 sequence is CASSQDPSSYNEQFF. The CDR3 coding sequence is TGTGCCAGCAGCCAAGACCCTAGCTCCTACAATGAGCAGTTCTTC.

V and J are TRBV7-9 and TRBJ1-6; D gene unclear. The V end lost 4 bases, the J end lost 9 bases, and 10 bases lay between the germline ends. CDR3 length: 13 residues. Germline V gene lookup returns CDR1 SEHNR and CDR2 FQNEAQ (reference sequence). The CDR3 region is CASSSPEPSPLHF. CDR3 nucleotide sequence: TGTGCCAGCAGCTCCCCCGAGCCTTCACCCCTCCACTTT.